This TCR beta chain was captured in a study of blood T cells in healthy people across ages. CDR1 MGHRA and CDR2 YSYEKL come from the germline V gene. V was cut by 0 bases and J by 8 bases, with 8 bases left in between. This CDR3 spans 13 amino acids. With a J-beta primer mix and a sample-barcoded 5' primer, a second PCR ran about 6 to 11 cycles. One entry per CDR3 protein results from TCRdb running MiXCR on the 5' RACE reads. The sample includes under 1,000,000 distinct CDR3 sequences, about half of them seen just once. The rearrangement uses TRBV4-1 and TRBJ2-1; D is undetermined. The sequence was collected from a man aged 80 or over in good health. The sequencing input was blood. The CDR3 DNA reads TGCGCCAGCAGCCAAGACCCCGGCGATGAGCAGTTCTTC. Protein product: CASSQDPGDEQFF.